Below, 2 T cell receptor beta chains from the same sample are listed, as sequenced in a study of blood T cells in healthy people across ages. With a J-beta primer mix and a sample-barcoded 5' primer, a second PCR ran about 7 to 11 cycles. In TCRdb, the 5' RACE reads were re-called with MiXCR into one record per CDR3 protein. The data contain 1.5 million to 2 million distinct CDR3 sequences, roughly 50% of them singletons. The sequencing input was blood. These receptors were obtained from a middle-aged woman in good health.

This clonotype was seen a handful of times. The rearrangement joins TRBV7-9 to TRBJ2-3, with D unclear. CDR1 and CDR2 from the germline V gene are SEHNR and FQNEAQ (reference sequence). The V end lost 5 bases, the J end lost 4 bases, and 16 bases lay between the germline ends. CDR3 length: 15 amino acids. The CDR3, as DNA: TGTGCCAGCAGCCGGCCAGGCTTCGGCCCAGATACGCAGTATTTT. Amino acid sequence: CASSRPGFGPDTQYF.

The genes are TRBV9 and TRBJ2-1; no reliable D call. CDR3 length equals 14 residues. V lost 0 bases and J 9 bases, leaving 13 bases between the germline ends. The V gene's germline CDR1 is SGDLS and CDR2 YYNGEE. The CDR3, as DNA: TGTGCCAGCAGCGTAGTGGGCCAACTGGGTGAGCAGTTCTTC. Encoded protein: CASSVVGQLGEQFF.